These 7 T cell receptor beta chains were sequenced from one sample in a study of T cell clonality in common variable immunodeficiency. Clones were sequenced by immunoSEQ multiplex PCR, and TCRdb holds only the in-frame ones, with some missing. This set yields about 52,000 clones and no singletons; the top ten hold 2% to 2.5%. What was sequenced was peripheral blood mononuclear cells. Every receptor here comes from a person between 18 and 75 years old in good health.

This clone has ten or more counts. The read is 3 residues too short to cover the CDR3 end, so that end is filled in from the germline J gene. The chain joins TRBV12-3 or TRBV12-4 to TRBJ2-7; 9 bases line up with TRBD1. This CDR3 has 15 residues. J lost 1 base, V lost 6 bases, and 7 bases had no gene match. The sequenced CDR3 bases are TGTGCCAGCAGGCCTCCGGGACAGGGTTCCTACGAG. It codes for CASRPPGQGSYE. In full, the CDR3 is CASRPPGQGSYEQYF.

This clone has a count of ten or more. CDR3 bases read: TGCAGAAGCGGGGGGGTATACAATGAG. It translates to CRSGGVYNE. The CDR3 in its entirety is CRSGGVYNEQFF. The gene calls are TRBV20-1 and TRBJ2-1; 10 bases fit TRBD2. From the germline J gene comes the end of the CDR3, since the read stops 3 residues before it. Per the germline V gene, CDR1 is DFQATT and CDR2 is SNEGSKA (reference sequence). The CDR3 contains 12 residues.

This clone showed up many times. From the germline J gene comes the end of the CDR3, since the read stops 3 residues before it. This chain links TRBV7-9 with TRBJ2-5; D possibly corresponds to TRBD1 (6 bases). Looked up from germline, CDR1 is SEHNR and CDR2 is FQNEAQ (reference sequence). V was clipped by 3 bases and J by 5 bases, with 16 bases between them. The CDR3 runs 15 residues. The part of the CDR3 DNA that was read is TGTGCCAGCAGCTTGTCTGTGGGGGCAGCCGAGACC. This translates into CASSLSVGAAET. The whole CDR3 sequence reads CASSLSVGAAETQYF.

A note on this clone: The read finishes 3 residues shy of the CDR3 end, and the germline J gene is used to complete it. This chain connects TRBV7-9 to TRBJ2-2; a weak D match, TRBD1 (6 bases). CDR3 length equals 12 residues. CDR1 SEHNR and CDR2 FQNEAQ come from the germline V gene (reference sequence). CDR3 bases read: TGTGTTTCAGGGGCCTATAATTCACCG. Protein sequence: CVSGAYNSP. The whole CDR3 sequence is CVSGAYNSPLFF.

In regard to this clone: The read ends 3 residues before the CDR3 terminus; that terminus is restored from the germline J gene. This rearrangement joins TRBV5-3 to TRBJ2-5, with TRBD2 matching 11 bases. TRBV5-3 carries the ORF label, with uncertain function. This CDR3 has 14 residues. The J segment lost 4 bases and the V segment lost 4 bases, leaving 3 bases of the junction unmatched. The CDR3 bases that were read are TGTGCCAGAAGCACACTAGCGGGGGCAGAGACC. It yields the protein CARSTLAGAET. The whole CDR3 reads CARSTLAGAETQYF.

Many counts were recorded for this clone. The sequence runs out 3 residues before the end of the CDR3; the remainder is reconstructed from the germline J gene. The chain links TRBV30 to TRBJ2-5; D possibly corresponds to TRBD2 (5 bases). The CDR3 loop spans 16 amino acids. V dropped 2 bases and J dropped 1 base, with 17 bases sitting between them. Looked up from germline, CDR1 is GTSNPN and CDR2 is SVGIG (reference sequence). CDR3: CAWSLSGSATQETQYF. Partial CDR3 DNA: TGTGCCTGGAGTCTTTCGGGGTCGGCCACCCAAGAGACC.

This clone was seen many times. From the germline J gene comes the end of the CDR3, since the read stops 3 residues before it. This rearrangement joins TRBV6-2 or TRBV6-3 to TRBJ2-5, with 11 bases lining up with TRBD2. After removal of 4 bases from V and 4 bases from J, the junction contained 5 bases not matched to a gene. The CDR3 is 15 residues long. Germline CDR1 and CDR2: MNHEY and SVGEGT. The DNA read from the CDR3 is TGTGCCAGCAGTTCCCAACTAGCGGGGGTAGAGACC. Translating gives CASSSQLAGVET. The CDR3 as a whole reads CASSSQLAGVETQYF.